This entry lists 14 T cell receptor beta chains sequenced from one sample in a study of blood T cells in healthy people across ages. For the second PCR, which ran for roughly 6 to 11 cycles, a sample-barcoded 5' primer and a J-beta primer mix were used. TCRdb independently ran MiXCR on the 5' RACE reads; one entry per CDR3 protein. The sample lists about a million distinct CDR3 sequences; 51% were seen once. Sequencing was carried out using blood. Receptor source: a woman aged 55-70 years in good health.

This clonotype was seen more than once but under ten times. The chain recombines TRBV29-1 with TRBJ2-1; 8 bases are shared with TRBD2. Germline CDR1 reads SQVTM; CDR2 reads ANQGSEA. After removal of 1 base from V and 9 bases from J, the junction contained 2 bases not matched to a gene. The CDR3 has 12 residues. The CDR3 nucleotides read TGCAGCGTTGAAGCGGGGGGGCGTGAGCAGTTCTTC. Translation: CSVEAGGREQFF.

This chain links TRBV29-1 with TRBJ2-1, with 11 bases matching TRBD1. The germline V gene encodes CDR1 SQVTM and CDR2 ANQGSEA. This CDR3 contains 15 residues. V trimming: 5 bases; J trimming: 2 bases; junction bases outside the gene matches: 5. CDR3 nucleotide sequence: TGCAGCGTTATAGGGGACAGGGGGACCTACAATGAGCAGTTCTTC. It is translated as CSVIGDRGTYNEQFF.

This clonotype was counted only a few times. This rearrangement joins TRBV3-1 to TRBJ2-4, with D unclear. CDR3 length: 14 amino acids. Looked up from germline, CDR1 is LGHDT and CDR2 is YNNKEL (reference sequence). Trimming cost V 2 bases and J 2 bases, with 7 bases left between them. CDR3 bases: TGTGCCAGCAGCCAAATGGTCCCCAAAAACATTCAGTACTTC. It translates to CASSQMVPKNIQYF. Looking up the rest from reference TRBV3-1 and TRBJ2-4 gives the full variable domain: DTAVSQTPKYLVTQMGNDKSIKCEQNLGHDTMYWYKQDSKKFLKIMFSYNNKELIINETVPNRFSPKSPDKAHLNLHINSLELGDSAVYFCASSQMVPKNIQYFGAGTRLSVL.

This clonotype was seen many times. This chain joins TRBV29-1 and TRBJ2-7; D unresolved. Per the germline V gene, CDR1 is SQVTM and CDR2 is ANQGSEA. V shed 4 bases and J shed 0 bases, with 7 bases lying between them. The CDR3 length is 12 residues. The CDR3 spells CSVGWASYEQYF. CDR3 nucleotide sequence: TGCAGCGTTGGGTGGGCCTCCTACGAGCAGTACTTC.

This chain connects TRBV27 to TRBJ2-3; either TRBD1 or TRBD2 may supply D (5 bases each). Germline CDR1 reads MNHEY; CDR2 reads SMNVEV (reference sequence). V lost 3 bases and J lost 5, with 9 bases in between. CDR3 length: 13 amino acids. CDR3 DNA: TGTGCCAGCAGTTTGGGGGAAGTAGATACGCAGTATTTT. Translated: CASSLGEVDTQYF.

This chain joins TRBV7-9 and TRBJ2-1; TRBD2 matches 7 bases. Losses at the gene ends were 1 base for V and 6 bases for J; bases not matched to a gene: 9. Per germline, CDR1 SEHNR and CDR2 FQNEAQ (reference sequence). This CDR3 spans 16 amino acids. The CDR3, as DNA: TGTGCCAGCAGCTTAGGCGAACCGGGAGGCCGCAATGAGCAGTTCTTC. Amino acid sequence: CASSLGEPGGRNEQFF.

This clonotype was recorded many times. This chain uses TRBV20-1 with TRBJ2-7; TRBD1 might be the D (5 bases). V lost 5 bases and J lost 2, with 7 bases in between. Germline loops: CDR1 DFQATT, CDR2 SNEGSKA (reference sequence). The CDR3 has 11 amino acids. The CDR3 DNA reads as TGCAGTGCTCCCAGGGCCTACGAGCAGTACTTC. Its protein product is CSAPRAYEQYF.

The gene calls are TRBV7-2 and TRBJ2-7, with 10 bases matching TRBD2. Germline V gives CDR1 SGHTA, CDR2 FQGNSA. The ends lost 5 bases at V and 7 bases at J; junction bases unmatched: 11. This CDR3 is 15 amino acids long. The DNA for the CDR3 is TGTGCCAGCAGCAGGAGACTAGCGGGTCGCAATGAGCAGTACTTC. Translation: CASSRRLAGRNEQYF.

The chain links TRBV4-1 to TRBJ1-5; D is undetermined. CDR1 is MGHRA, CDR2 YSYEKL, per germline. Trimming took off 1 base at V and 7 bases at J, with 11 bases between the two ends. This CDR3 contains 14 residues. The DNA for the CDR3 is TGCGCCAGCAGCCAAGCGGCAGGCCGGCAGCCCCAGCATTTT. Its protein product is CASSQAAGRQPQHF.

Written as DNA, the CDR3 is TGTGCCAGCAGTCTGGCGGGGGGTGGGGTGAACACTGAAGCTTTCTTT. It translates to CASSLAGGGVNTEAFF. This sequence joins TRBV7-8 and TRBJ1-1; tentatively, D is TRBD1 (5 bases). Trimming shortened V by 6 bases and J by 0 bases, and 17 bases separated the two germline ends. This CDR3 contains 16 residues. Germline values: CDR1 SGHVS, CDR2 FQNEAQ.

The chain recombines TRBV6-2 or TRBV6-3 with TRBJ2-1; TRBD2 agrees at 7 bases. With 5 bases clipped from V and 5 bases from J, the junction kept 12 bases outside the gene matches. Per the germline V gene, CDR1 is MNHEY and CDR2 is SVGEGT. The CDR3 covers 16 residues. The CDR3 is CASSDLGRERDNEQFF. The DNA for the CDR3 is TGTGCCAGCAGTGATCTCGGGCGGGAGAGAGACAATGAGCAGTTCTTC.

The chain joins TRBV28 to TRBJ2-7; 7 nucleotides line up with TRBD2. The CDR3 contains 15 residues. The germline V gene has CDR1 MDHEN and CDR2 SYDVKM. With V trimmed by 4 bases and J by 1 base, 7 bases remained unmatched. DNA of the CDR3: TGTGCCAGCAGTTCACCGACTAGCCGGTCCTACGAGCAGTACTTC. It is translated as CASSSPTSRSYEQYF.

The chain has TRBV10-1 and TRBJ2-3, with unresolved D. V lost 3 bases and J lost 6, with 16 bases in between. The germline V gene has CDR1 WNHNN and CDR2 SYGVQD (reference sequence). The CDR3 consists of 15 residues. For the CDR3, the DNA is TGCGCCAGCAGTGATGTGGACCTTTCTCGCGATACGCAGTATTTT. Its translation: CASSDVDLSRDTQYF.

The genes are TRBV7-2 and TRBJ2-1; 10 bases fit TRBD2. The CDR3 loop spans 15 amino acids. After removal of 7 bases from V and 3 bases from J, the junction contained 6 bases not matched to a gene. Germline CDR1 SGHTA, CDR2 FQGNSA. The chain's CDR3 is CASNLGLANYNEQFF. Here the CDR3 DNA reads TGTGCCAGCAACCTGGGACTAGCGAACTACAATGAGCAGTTCTTC.